The present T cell receptor beta chain was sequenced within a study of OX40 agonist ivuxolimab in advanced cancers. Study-wide context: The study treated patients with ivuxolimab, an agonistic anti-OX40 (CD134) antibody.

Clones were read by immunoSEQ multiplex PCR, and TCRdb kept only the in-frame ones, dropping some. The repertoire holds some 70,000 clones, with 83% as singletons. The V gene's germline CDR1 is MNHNY and CDR2 SVGAGI (reference sequence). The CDR3 is 14 amino acids. Deletions cut 6 bases from V and 3 bases from J, with 14 bases between. The sequences come from CD4+ or CD8+ T cells sorted from blood, collected in a trial of the OX40 agonist ivuxolimab. The chain carries TRBV6-6 and TRBJ1-1, with a weak D call TRBD1 (6 bases). The source is an adult with an advanced solid tumor such as melanoma, head and neck, liver or kidney cancer. The CDR3 loop reads CASRGGGRYTEAFF. The CDR3 DNA reads TGTGCCAGCAGGGGTGGGGGGCGTTACACTGAAGCTTTCTTT.